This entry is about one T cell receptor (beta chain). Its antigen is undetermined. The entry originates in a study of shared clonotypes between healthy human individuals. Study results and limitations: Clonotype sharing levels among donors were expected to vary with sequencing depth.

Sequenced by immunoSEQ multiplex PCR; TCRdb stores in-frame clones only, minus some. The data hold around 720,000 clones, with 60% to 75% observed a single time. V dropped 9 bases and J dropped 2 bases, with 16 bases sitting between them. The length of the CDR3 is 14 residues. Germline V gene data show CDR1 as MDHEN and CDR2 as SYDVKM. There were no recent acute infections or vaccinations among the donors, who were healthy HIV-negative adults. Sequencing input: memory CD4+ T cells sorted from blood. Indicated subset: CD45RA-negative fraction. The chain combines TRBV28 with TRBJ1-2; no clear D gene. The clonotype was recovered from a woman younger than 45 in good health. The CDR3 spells CASKLGRRNYGYTF. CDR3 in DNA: TGTGCCAGTAAGTTGGGTCGGAGGAACTATGGCTACACCTTC.